The 10 T cell receptor beta chains given below trace back to one sample, sequenced in a study of cytomegalovirus exposure and HLA in healthy donors. The primer mix had 60 Vbeta and 13 Jbeta primers. TCRdb's copy holds only in-frame clones and misses some; the assay was immunoSEQ multiplex PCR. This sample carries under 200,000 clones, about 80% of them seen once, and the ten largest clones take less than 1.6%. Input material: PBMCs. The receptor source for this set is a girl aged 10 to 17 in good health and CMV-seropositive.

This rearrangement joins TRBV29-1 to TRBJ2-1; TRBD2 matches at 8 bases. J gave up 2 bases and V 0 bases, and 9 bases lay outside the gene matches. The germline CDR1 and CDR2 sequences are SQVTM and ANQGSEA. The CDR3 is 17 amino acids. Here the CDR3 DNA reads TGCAGCGTTGAAGATCTGGGCGGGAGGCTGACCTACAATGAGCAGTTCTTC. It is translated as CSVEDLGGRLTYNEQFF.

The rearrangement uses TRBV28 and TRBJ2-3; D is ambiguous. Germline CDR1 reads MDHEN; CDR2 reads SYDVKM. This CDR3 region has 19 residues. Trimming stripped 6 bases from V and 0 bases from J, with 25 bases between. CDR3 bases: TGTGCCAGCAGCTTTTTGACACCCATGATGGGCTTGAGCACAGATACGCAGTATTTT. This codes for CASSFLTPMMGLSTDTQYF.

This clone is a singleton in its sample. V gene TRBV2 combines with J gene TRBJ2-7; D is ambiguous. Germline V CDR1 and CDR2: SNHLY, FYNNEI. Deletions cut 6 bases from V and 3 bases from J, with 21 bases between. There are 16 residues in the CDR3. The CDR3: CASSHLETLAFYEQYF. The CDR3 DNA sequence: TGTGCCAGCAGCCACCTCGAGACACTTGCCTTCTACGAGCAGTACTTC.

The rearrangement links TRBV29-1 to TRBJ2-6; TRBD1 is a possible D gene (6 bases). Germline V gives CDR1 SQVTM, CDR2 ANQGSEA. V was cut by 5 bases and J by 0 bases, with 8 bases left in between. This CDR3 has 14 amino acids. Here the CDR3 DNA reads TGCAGCGTTAGAGGGGGCTCTGGGGCCAACGTCCTGACTTTC. Translating it yields CSVRGGSGANVLTF.

The chain employs TRBV28 and TRBJ2-2, with D perhaps TRBD1 (5 bases). V was trimmed by 3 bases and J by 5 bases, leaving 13 bases between them. Per germline, CDR1 MDHEN and CDR2 SYDVKM. The CDR3 is 15 residues long. CDR3 in DNA: TGTGCCAGCAGTTTCTCGTTAGGGGATACCGGGGAGCTGTTTTTT. Amino acids: CASSFSLGDTGELFF.

V usage is TRBV5-8 and J usage is TRBJ2-3, with 7 bases aligning to TRBD2. Trimming took 2 bases from V and 1 from J; bases not matched to a gene: 7. Germline CDR1 reads SGHTS; CDR2 reads YDEGEE. The CDR3 sequence is 16 residues long. The CDR3 spells CASSLAASGGTDTQYF. DNA for the CDR3: TGTGCCAGCAGCTTAGCGGCTAGCGGAGGCACAGATACGCAGTATTTT.

The chain employs TRBV28 and TRBJ1-5; 8 positions match TRBD1. V shed 9 bases, J shed 2 bases, and the junction held 3 bases outside the gene matches. The germline V gene has CDR1 MDHEN and CDR2 SYDVKM. There are 13 residues in the CDR3. This chain's CDR3 is CASDRGRNQPQHF. In DNA form, the CDR3 reads TGTGCCAGTGACAGGGGTCGCAATCAGCCCCAGCATTTT.

This clone was counted a few times. This rearrangement joins TRBV10-2 to TRBJ2-3, with 11 positions matching TRBD2. There are 15 residues in the CDR3. V trimming: 3 bases; J trimming: 2 bases; junction bases outside the gene matches: 1. CDR1 is WSHSY, CDR2 SAAADI, per germline. The CDR3 nucleotides are TGCGCCAGCAGTGAACTAGCGGGGGACACAGATACGCAGTATTTT. This sequence encodes CASSELAGDTDTQYF.

The CDR3 reads CASSPPAQGAHNEQFF. Here the CDR3 DNA reads TGCGCCAGCAGCCCCCCGGCACAGGGGGCCCACAATGAGCAGTTCTTC. This rearrangement joins TRBV5-1 to TRBJ2-1, with 9 bases that match TRBD1. Germline CDR1 reads SGHRS; CDR2 reads YFSETQ. The junction had 10 bases not matched to a gene; V was cut back by 4 bases and J by 5 bases. The CDR3 sequence is 16 residues long.

This chain links TRBV6-5 with TRBJ2-7; 10 bases agree with TRBD2. This CDR3 region has 15 residues. J was trimmed by 3 bases and V by 6 bases; bases with no gene match: 8. Looked up from germline, CDR1 is MNHEY and CDR2 is SVGAGI. CDR3 amino acids: CASRHSSGRIYEQYF. In DNA, the CDR3 is TGTGCCAGCAGGCACTCTAGCGGGAGAATCTACGAGCAGTACTTC.